What follows are 11 T cell receptor beta chains derived from one specimen sequenced in a study of T cells after yellow fever vaccination. MiXCR, run by TCRdb on the 5' RACE reads, gives a single entry per CDR3 protein. The data hold tens of thousands of distinct CDR3 sequences, with approximately 6.2% observed a single time. This material consisted of CD4+ T cells sorted from PBMCs, taken less than 18 days after the first yellow fever vaccination. These receptors all stem from a man aged 18-30 years who received the YFV17D yellow fever vaccine.

This clonotype was picked up many times. The chain joins TRBV12-5 to TRBJ2-5; D is unclear. The CDR3 totals 11 residues. Germline loops: CDR1 LGHNT, CDR2 FRNRAP. Trimming removed 7 bases from V and 2 bases from J, with 5 bases in between. CDR3 protein: CASALQETQYF. CDR3 nucleotides: TGTGCTAGTGCCTTACAAGAGACCCAGTACTTC.

There are many counts of this clonotype. This chain uses TRBV18 with TRBJ2-3; D might be TRBD1 (5 bases). Looked up from germline, CDR1 is KGHSH and CDR2 is LQKENI. The CDR3 covers 13 residues. V lost 2 bases, J lost 4 bases, and 7 bases lay in between. CDR3 region: CASSPVTADTQYF. In DNA form, the CDR3 reads TGTGCCAGCTCACCAGTGACAGCAGATACGCAGTATTTT.

This clonotype was observed many times. The rearrangement joins TRBV7-2 to TRBJ1-3; perhaps TRBD1 as D (6 bases). The germline gives CDR1 SGHTA, CDR2 FQGNSA. Trimming took 5 bases from V and 7 from J, leaving 15 bases between them. CDR3 size: 14 residues. The CDR3 spells CASSIGGALNTIYF. CDR3 nucleotide sequence: TGTGCCAGCAGCATCGGGGGGGCATTGAACACCATATATTTT.

V usage is TRBV7-2 and J usage is TRBJ2-3; D gene ambiguous. V was clipped by 0 bases and J by 5 bases, with 9 bases between them. Germline CDR1 SGHTA, CDR2 FQGNSA. CDR3 length equals 14 residues. CDR3 sequence: CASSLATPVDTQYF. The CDR3 DNA reads as TGTGCCAGCAGCTTAGCGACCCCCGTAGATACGCAGTATTTT.

This clonotype was counted at least ten times. V and J are TRBV5-4 and TRBJ2-1; the D is unclear. The CDR3 is made up of 12 amino acids. Germline CDR1 reads SGHNT; CDR2 reads YYREEE (reference sequence). Trimming stripped 0 bases from V and 7 bases from J, with 5 bases between. CDR3: CASSLVANEQFF. The DNA for the CDR3 is TGTGCCAGCAGCTTGGTGGCGAATGAGCAGTTCTTC.

In this sample, this clonotype turned up many times. The chain uses TRBV13 and TRBJ2-3; TRBD1 matches at 8 bases. The germline V gene encodes CDR1 PRHDT and CDR2 FYEKMQ (reference sequence). J was trimmed by 4 bases and V by 5 bases; bases with no gene match: 11. The CDR3 is 16 residues long. CDR3 nucleotide sequence: TGTGCCAGCAGCCGCCGGACAGGGTCCTTCTCAGATACGCAGTATTTT. It codes for CASSRRTGSFSDTQYF.

This clonotype was seen only a few times. This chain connects TRBV6-1 to TRBJ1-1; D call uncertain. This CDR3 comprises 14 residues. Germline CDR1 MNHNS, CDR2 SASEGT. CDR3 nucleotide sequence: TGTGCGGCCCGCCCCGGGTCCCCGAACACTGAAGCTTTCTTT. It is translated as CAARPGSPNTEAFF.

This clonotype was found many times. V usage is TRBV20-1 and J usage is TRBJ2-5, with D possibly matching TRBD1 (6 bases). Trimming took off 4 bases at V and 0 bases at J, with 15 bases between the two ends. The CDR3 contains 15 residues. Germline values: CDR1 DFQATT, CDR2 SNEGSKA (reference sequence). CDR3 in DNA: TGCAGTGCTACACCCAACGACAGGTACCAAGAGACCCAGTACTTC. Its protein product is CSATPNDRYQETQYF.

This clonotype has at least ten counts. The V gene is TRBV20-1, the J gene TRBJ1-1; TRBD1 matches at 7 bases. CDR1 is DFQATT and CDR2 is SNEGSKA in the germline V gene (reference sequence). The CDR3 covers 22 residues. The V gene end was trimmed by 1 base and the J gene end by 1 base; junction bases not matched to a gene: 27. CDR3 sequence: CSARGRSWRSSIQGPANTEAFF. The CDR3 nucleotides are TGCAGTGCTAGAGGCCGTTCTTGGCGCTCCAGTATACAGGGGCCAGCGAACACTGAAGCTTTCTTT.

At least ten counts were recorded for this clonotype. The chain joins TRBV6-5 to TRBJ1-2; a possible D gene is TRBD1 (6 bases). The V end lost 8 bases, the J end lost 4 bases, and 17 bases lay between the germline ends. Germline assignment: CDR1 MNHEY and CDR2 SVGAGI. The CDR3 has 14 residues. In DNA, the CDR3 is TGTGCCAGCCAACGTGAGGGGGGAGGCTATGGCTACACCTTC. Translated: CASQREGGGYGYTF.

This clonotype has a count of ten or more. Relative to the germline gene, one junction end is altered; a read error may explain this. The chain employs TRBV7-9 and TRBJ2-1, with TRBD2 matching over 10 bases. The germline V gene encodes CDR1 SEHNR and CDR2 FQNEAQ (reference sequence). This CDR3 comprises 12 residues. The CDR3 DNA is TGTGCCAGCAGCTCGCGAGCGGGGGGGCCGGTCTTC. Its translation is CASSSRAGGPVF.